The rows below give T cell receptor beta chains drawn from one sample of a study of neurological immune-mediated disorders. TCRdb reanalysed the 5' RACE reads using MiXCR and keeps one entry per CDR3 protein. Of under 80,000 distinct CDR3 sequences detected, roughly 14% appear once; the ten largest clones hold about 6.8%. The specimen was PBMCs. The source is a woman aged 50 to 60 in good health. The CDR3 runs from the conserved cysteine through the conserved F or W. A D gene is named only where the DNA matches it firmly. Clone size is shown for a subset of rows, as once, few, many or a class of expanded clone.

clone_size	v_call	j_call	d_call	cdr3_aa	cdr3_nt
medium-sized	TRBV5-1	TRBJ1-6	-	CASSLDTDLSYSPLHF	TGCGCCAGCAGCTTGGATACAGACCTGAGCTATTCACCCCTCCACTTT
many	TRBV24-1	TRBJ2-2	TRBD2	CATSDASGNTGELFF	TGTGCCACCAGTGATGCTAGCGGGAATACCGGGGAGCTGTTTTTT
many	TRBV20-1	TRBJ1-2	-	CSARDRGGNYGYTF	TGCAGTGCTAGGGACCGGGGCGGTAACTATGGCTACACCTTC
-	TRBV20-1	TRBJ1-1	-	CSALGRTGNEAFF	TGCAGTGCTCTAGGACGAACGGGGAATGAAGCTTTCTTT
many	TRBV28	TRBJ1-1	-	CASSLHAGRNTEAFF	TGTGCCAGCAGTTTACATGCCGGGAGGAACACTGAAGCTTTCTTT
many	TRBV6-6	TRBJ1-5	-	CASSYSAGSNQPQHF	TGTGCCAGCAGTTACTCAGCCGGATCCAATCAGCCCCAGCATTTT
-	TRBV29-1	TRBJ2-5	-	CSVEGRGRETQYF	TGCAGCGTTGAAGGCAGGGGAAGAGAGACCCAGTACTTC
many	TRBV9	TRBJ1-1	-	CASSVAGRASRTEAFF	TGTGCCAGCAGCGTAGCAGGGAGGGCGAGTCGGACTGAAGCTTTCTTT
many	TRBV20-1	TRBJ2-1	TRBD2	CSAGGRNNYNEQFF	TGCAGTGCTGGCGGGAGGAACAATTACAATGAGCAGTTCTTC
many	TRBV12-3/TRBV12-4	TRBJ2-7	-	CASSSGYEQYF	TGTGCCAGCAGCTCAGGGTACGAGCAGTACTTC
many	TRBV28	TRBJ1-2	-	CASSLFGREETYGYTF	TGTGCCAGCAGTTTATTTGGTAGGGAGGAAACCTATGGCTACACCTTC
once	TRBV5-1	TRBJ2-7	-	CASILEGDGQYF	TGCGCCAGTATCTTGGAAGGGGATGGGCAGTACTTC
many	TRBV28	TRBJ2-3	-	CASSLSRAGTTDTQYF	TGTGCCAGCAGTTTATCCAGGGCGGGCACCACAGATACGCAGTATTTT
many	TRBV28	TRBJ1-5	-	CASSPPGPRAQPQHF	TGTGCCAGCAGTCCTCCGGGACCCCGGGCTCAGCCCCAGCATTTT
many	TRBV4-2	TRBJ2-7	TRBD2	CASAPGLAVLSSYEQYF	TGTGCCAGCGCTCCGGGACTAGCGGTTTTGAGCTCCTACGAGCAGTACTTC
-	TRBV5-1	TRBJ2-4	-	CASSLARPGADIQYF	TGCGCCAGCAGCTTGGCGCGTCCGGGTGCAGACATTCAGTACTTC
many	TRBV15	TRBJ2-5	-	CATSKGKETQYF	TGTGCCACCAGCAAAGGGAAAGAGACCCAGTACTTC
many	TRBV5-1	TRBJ2-2	-	CASSLAMGAGPNTGELFF	TGCGCCAGCAGCTTGGCAATGGGGGCAGGACCGAACACCGGGGAGCTGTTTTTT
many	TRBV6-2/TRBV6-3	TRBJ2-1	-	CASTRGLQYNEQFF	TGTGCCAGCACCCGTGGGCTGCAATACAATGAGCAGTTCTTC
-	TRBV19	TRBJ2-7	TRBD1	CASSSPPGTGGDEQYF	TGTGCCAGTAGTAGTCCCCCCGGGACAGGGGGCGACGAGCAGTACTTC
many	TRBV20-1	TRBJ1-5	TRBD1	CSARAGGSQPQHF	TGCAGTGCTAGAGCAGGGGGCAGTCAGCCCCAGCATTTT
many	TRBV20-1	TRBJ1-6	-	CSARDLGHTLTYNSPLHF	TGCAGTGCTAGAGATCTTGGACACACCTTAACTTATAATTCACCCCTCCACTTT
many	TRBV6-2/TRBV6-3	TRBJ2-6	TRBD2	CASSQRTSAGANVLTF	TGTGCCAGCAGCCAACGGACTAGCGCTGGGGCCAACGTCCTGACTTTC
many	TRBV5-1	TRBJ2-7	-	CASSLTVGSYEQYF	TGCGCCAGCAGCTTGACTGTTGGAAGCTACGAGCAGTACTTC